These 18 T cell receptor beta chains were all obtained from the same sample, sequenced in a study of blood T cell repertoires in COVID-19 (dated by TCRdb to about 2020). Libraries were built with the immunoSEQ multiplex PCR assay. TCRdb obtained this table from immuneACCESS and retained in-frame rearrangements with V and J assigned. These tables miss some clones; where compared with another copy, unresolved V genes account for less than half of the shortfall, and the remainder is unexplained. The sample table contains more than 300,000 clones; only one count was recorded for 89% of them. The ten largest account for 6.4% of the sample. Sequenced sample: peripheral blood. These receptors all stem from a man between 18 and 35 years old who had recovered from COVID-19.

This chain links TRBV6-5 with TRBJ2-7; D possibly corresponds to TRBD2 (6 bases). V was clipped by 6 bases and J by 3 bases, with 15 bases between them. CDR1 and CDR2 (germline): MNHEY, SVGAGI. The CDR3 length is 14 residues. CDR3: CASRGRDLSYEQYF. CDR3 bases: TGTGCCAGCAGGGGCCGGGACTTAAGCTACGAGCAGTACTTC.

The chain recombines TRBV18 with TRBJ2-1, with TRBD1 as a possible D gene (5 bases). The CDR3 is 16 residues long. Between the trimmed V and J ends, which lost 2 bases and 3 bases, there was a span of 14 bases. Germline lookup yields CDR1 KGHSH and CDR2 LQKENI. The CDR3 sequence is CASSPGAGQRYNEQFF. The CDR3, as DNA: TGTGCCAGCTCACCAGGGGCAGGCCAACGCTACAATGAGCAGTTCTTC.

The rearrangement uses TRBV30 and TRBJ1-6, with D possibly TRBD1 on 6 matching bases. The germline V gene encodes CDR1 GTSNPN and CDR2 SVGIG (reference sequence). The ends were cut back, 1 base at V and 10 bases at J, with 23 bases in the middle. CDR3 length: 17 residues. The chain's CDR3 is CAWSARGTGTLTSPLHF. The CDR3 bases are TGTGCCTGGAGTGCAAGGGGAACCGGGACACTAACCTCACCCCTCCACTTT.

V is TRBV6-5 and J is TRBJ1-1; a weak D match, TRBD1 (5 bases). The length of the CDR3 is 13 residues. Deletions cut 8 bases from V and 4 bases from J, with 14 bases between. Germline CDR1 and CDR2: MNHEY and SVGAGI. Here the CDR3 reads CASPRVVGTEAFF. CDR3 sequence (DNA): TGTGCCAGCCCCAGGGTGGTCGGCACTGAAGCTTTCTTT.

The chain has TRBV7-9 and TRBJ2-7; 9 bases agree with TRBD1. CDR3 length: 15 residues. In germline, CDR1 is SEHNR, CDR2 FQNEAQ (reference sequence). V lost 6 bases, J lost 4 bases, and 10 bases stayed unmatched. Here the CDR3 DNA reads TGTGCCAGCAGTCCCGGACAGGGGTTTTATTACGAGCAGTACTTC. Protein product: CASSPGQGFYYEQYF.

This clone was picked up many times. The genes are TRBV18 and TRBJ2-2; maybe TRBD1 (5 bases). Trimming took off 4 bases at V and 8 bases at J, with 17 bases between the two ends. This CDR3 is built from 15 residues. In germline, CDR1 is KGHSH, CDR2 LQKENI. The CDR3 region has the DNA TGTGCCAGCTCACTAATCGGATCGGCAGGGGGGGAGCTGTTTTTT. It specifies CASSLIGSAGGELFF. Full variable domain (rest looked up from reference TRBV18 and TRBJ2-2): NAGVMQNPRHLVRRRGQEARLRCSPMKGHSHVYWYRQLPEEGLKFMVYLQKENIIDESGMPKERFSAEFPKEGPSILRIQQVVRGDSAAYFCASSLIGSAGGELFFGEGSRLTVL.

V gene TRBV9 combines with J gene TRBJ2-5; 10 bases fit TRBD2. The CDR3 loop spans 15 amino acids. Per germline, CDR1 SGDLS and CDR2 YYNGEE. V gave up 5 bases and J gave up 4 bases; unmatched junction bases: 8. The CDR3 region has the DNA TGTGCCAGCAGGCGAGGACTAGCGGACCCAGAGACCCAGTACTTC. Translating it yields CASRRGLADPETQYF.

The chain links TRBV4-1 to TRBJ2-7; 9 bases match TRBD1. From germline, CDR1 is MGHRA and CDR2 YSYEKL. The length of the CDR3 is 16 residues. V lost 4 bases, J lost 5 bases, and 12 bases stayed unmatched. CDR3 DNA sequence: TGCGCCAGCAGCCCGGAATCCGGGACAGGGCTGCACGAGCAGTACTTC. It is translated as CASSPESGTGLHEQYF.

This chain links TRBV5-1 with TRBJ2-7; weak D call: TRBD1 (6 bases). The CDR3 has 14 amino acids. Trimming took 6 bases from V and 7 from J, leaving 20 bases between them. The germline CDR1 and CDR2 sequences are SGHRS and YFSETQ. This CDR3 reads CASTSTWGPGEQYF. The CDR3 bases are TGCGCCAGCACCTCGACTTGGGGGCCCGGGGAGCAGTACTTC.

The chain employs TRBV10-3 and TRBJ2-3, with 7 nucleotides matching TRBD2. J was trimmed by 0 bases and V by 6 bases; bases with no gene match: 0. Germline CDR1 and CDR2: ENHRY and SYGVKD. The CDR3 loop spans 13 amino acids. The CDR3 reads CAIRGGSTDTQYF. Here the CDR3 DNA reads TGTGCCATCAGGGGGGGGAGCACAGATACGCAGTATTTT.

The J gene is TRBJ1-2, the V gene TRBV7-2; 7 nucleotides line up with TRBD1. V lost 5 bases and J lost 7; bases outside the gene matches: 13. Germline V lookup: CDR1 SGHTA, CDR2 FQGNSA. The CDR3 totals 15 residues. The DNA of the CDR3 is TGTGCCAGCAGCCCCGGGGGTCAGGGGGTGAGTGGCTACACCTTC. Translation: CASSPGGQGVSGYTF. Variable domain in full (rest from reference TRBV7-2 and TRBJ1-2): GAGVSQSPSNKVTEKGKDVELRCDPISGHTALYWYRQSLGQGLEFLIYFQGNSAPDKSGLPSDRFSAERTGGSVSTLTIQRTQQEDSAVYLCASSPGGQGVSGYTFGSGTRLTVV.

The chain recombines TRBV19 with TRBJ1-5; D might be TRBD1 (6 bases). This CDR3 is built from 15 residues. V was shortened by 7 bases and J by 1 base, with 14 bases between the two germline ends. CDR1 and CDR2 (germline): LNHDA, SQIVND (reference sequence). The CDR3 loop is CASTGDHPSNQPQHF. The CDR3 DNA reads TGTGCCAGTACAGGGGACCACCCCAGCAATCAGCCCCAGCATTTT.

The V call is TRBV7-9, the J call TRBJ1-1, with a weak D call TRBD1 (5 bases). The V end was cut by 2 bases, the J end by 1 base, with 8 bases between. Per germline, CDR1 SEHNR and CDR2 FQNEAQ (reference sequence). The CDR3 runs to 14 residues. CDR3 residues: CASSLFGGNTEAFF. In DNA form, the CDR3 reads TGTGCCAGCAGCTTATTCGGGGGGAACACTGAAGCTTTCTTT.

This chain joins TRBV19 and TRBJ1-1; possibly TRBD1 for D (6 bases). Trimming cost V 6 bases and J 5 bases, with 10 bases left between them. The CDR3 extends over 12 amino acids. The germline V gene encodes CDR1 LNHDA and CDR2 SQIVND (reference sequence). The CDR3 loop is CASSPGATEAFF. CDR3 DNA sequence: TGTGCCAGTAGCCCAGGGGCGACTGAAGCTTTCTTT.

This clone was counted a single time. The chain uses TRBV9 and TRBJ1-4; the D gene is possibly TRBD1 (5 bases). Germline V gives CDR1 SGDLS, CDR2 YYNGEE. V was cut by 4 bases and J by 6 bases, with 13 bases left in between. The CDR3 extends over 14 amino acids. CDR3 residues: CASSPEGAHEKLFF. In DNA, the CDR3 is TGTGCCAGCAGCCCGGAAGGGGCTCATGAAAAACTGTTTTTT.

This sequence joins TRBV7-4 and TRBJ2-5; 9 bases match TRBD1. Unmatched junction bases numbered 12, after V lost 4 bases and J lost 12 bases. There are 14 residues in the CDR3. CDR1 is SGHVT and CDR2 is SQSDAQ in the germline V gene. Here the CDR3 reads CASSSRDRVLLEYF. Here the CDR3 DNA reads TGTGCCAGCAGCTCCCGGGACAGGGTACTCCTAGAGTACTTC.

This rearrangement joins TRBV2 to TRBJ2-7; perhaps TRBD1 as D (6 bases). With 5 bases removed from V and 4 bases from J, the gap between germline ends came to 18 bases. The CDR3 totals 15 residues. The V gene's germline CDR1 is SNHLY and CDR2 FYNNEI. The CDR3 loop is CASSFALGTKYEQYF. The CDR3 region has the DNA TGTGCCAGCAGTTTTGCTCTCGGGACAAAATACGAGCAGTACTTC.

The chain employs TRBV5-1 and TRBJ1-1; 8 bases line up with TRBD1. Germline values: CDR1 SGHRS, CDR2 YFSETQ. V gave up 0 bases and J gave up 6 bases; unmatched junction bases: 10. The CDR3 spans 16 residues. CDR3 loop: CASSLAGQGVSAEAFF. CDR3 sequence (DNA): TGCGCCAGCAGCTTGGCCGGACAGGGAGTGAGCGCTGAAGCTTTCTTT.